These T cell receptor beta chains were read from a single sample in a study of T cell responses to AZD1222 COVID-19 vaccine. The method was immunoSEQ multiplex PCR; TCRdb's version includes in-frame clones alone and lacks a portion of them. This sample carries fewer than 300,000 clones, over 90% of them seen once, and the ten largest clones take around 0.58%. Specimen: peripheral blood, collected on day 0 of AZD1222 vaccination. These receptors originate from an adult in good health. The CDR3 runs from the conserved cysteine through the conserved F or W. A D gene is named only where the DNA matches it firmly. Where a row states a size, it is once, few, many or the class of an expanded clone; other rows omit it.

v_call: TRBV27
j_call: TRBJ1-2
d_call: .
clone_size: .
cdr3_aa: CASGRGGGYTF
cdr3_nt: TGTGCCAGCGGCCGGGGTGGTGGCTACACCTTC

v_call: TRBV28
j_call: TRBJ2-7
d_call: TRBD2
clone_size: .
cdr3_aa: CASNPPGLAGAYEQYF
cdr3_nt: TGTGCCAGCAACCCTCCGGGACTAGCGGGGGCCTACGAGCAGTACTTC

v_call: TRBV6-5
j_call: TRBJ1-3
d_call: .
clone_size: .
cdr3_aa: CASSSQGGVGNTIYF
cdr3_nt: TGTGCCAGCAGTTCCCAAGGAGGGGTAGGAAACACCATATATTTT

v_call: TRBV4-1
j_call: TRBJ1-1
d_call: TRBD1
clone_size: .
cdr3_aa: CASSHRTGSPEAFF
cdr3_nt: TGCGCCAGCAGCCACCGGACAGGTTCTCCTGAAGCTTTCTTT

v_call: TRBV2
j_call: TRBJ2-7
d_call: .
clone_size: once
cdr3_aa: CASSERATLAYEQYF
cdr3_nt: TGTGCCAGCAGTGAAAGGGCTACTCTCGCCTACGAGCAGTACTTC

v_call: TRBV7-2
j_call: TRBJ1-3
d_call: TRBD1
clone_size: .
cdr3_aa: CASSAGQGPAGGNTIYF
cdr3_nt: TGTGCCAGCAGCGCTGGACAGGGGCCAGCAGGCGGAAACACCATATATTTT

v_call: TRBV15
j_call: TRBJ1-5
d_call: .
clone_size: .
cdr3_aa: CATSTEGWNQPQHF
cdr3_nt: TGTGCCACCAGCACGGAGGGATGGAATCAGCCCCAGCATTTT

v_call: TRBV7-6
j_call: TRBJ1-2
d_call: .
clone_size: .
cdr3_aa: CASSRRGSYGYTF
cdr3_nt: TGTGCCAGCAGCCGGCGGGGAAGTTATGGCTACACCTTC

v_call: TRBV5-1
j_call: TRBJ1-5
d_call: .
clone_size: .
cdr3_aa: CASSLGSGNQPQHF
cdr3_nt: TGCGCCAGCAGCTTAGGGTCTGGCAATCAGCCCCAGCATTTT

v_call: TRBV5-1
j_call: TRBJ2-3
d_call: TRBD2
clone_size: .
cdr3_aa: CASSGSGRTDTQYF
cdr3_nt: TGCGCCAGCAGCGGGAGCGGGAGGACAGATACGCAGTATTTT

v_call: TRBV7-9
j_call: TRBJ1-1
d_call: .
clone_size: once
cdr3_aa: CASSRQANTEAFF
cdr3_nt: TGTGCCAGCTCCAGACAGGCGAACACTGAAGCTTTCTTT

v_call: TRBV25-1
j_call: TRBJ1-5
d_call: TRBD1
clone_size: .
cdr3_aa: CASMGTGGNQPQHF
cdr3_nt: TGTGCCAGCATGGGGACAGGGGGTAATCAGCCCCAGCATTTT

v_call: TRBV5-4
j_call: TRBJ2-1
d_call: TRBD2
clone_size: once
cdr3_aa: CASSTGTSGPLNEQFF
cdr3_nt: TGTGCCAGCAGCACGGGGACTAGCGGACCCCTAAATGAGCAGTTCTTC

v_call: TRBV19
j_call: TRBJ2-2
d_call: .
clone_size: .
cdr3_aa: CASSPALNTGELFF
cdr3_nt: TGTGCCAGTAGCCCGGCCCTTAACACCGGGGAGCTGTTTTTT

v_call: TRBV5-1
j_call: TRBJ1-2
d_call: .
clone_size: .
cdr3_aa: CASSLDRPYGYTF
cdr3_nt: TGCGCCAGCAGCTTGGACCGCCCCTATGGCTACACCTTC

v_call: TRBV5-1
j_call: TRBJ1-1
d_call: TRBD1
clone_size: .
cdr3_aa: CASSLVRGRGVNTEAFF
cdr3_nt: TGCGCCAGCAGCTTGGTCAGGGGGCGCGGGGTGAACACTGAAGCTTTCTTT

v_call: TRBV29-1
j_call: TRBJ1-1
d_call: TRBD1
clone_size: .
cdr3_aa: CSVGSGGITEAFF
cdr3_nt: TGCAGCGTTGGGTCAGGGGGTATCACTGAAGCTTTCTTT

v_call: TRBV28
j_call: TRBJ2-1
d_call: TRBD2
clone_size: .
cdr3_aa: CASSLGGLAGEVGEQFF
cdr3_nt: TGTGCCAGCAGTTTAGGGGGACTAGCGGGAGAAGTGGGTGAGCAGTTCTTC

v_call: TRBV2
j_call: TRBJ2-7
d_call: TRBD2
clone_size: .
cdr3_aa: CASRNQRIAGDTRESRQYF
cdr3_nt: TGTGCCAGCAGGAATCAGAGGATAGCGGGGGACACCCGCGAAAGTAGGCAGTACTTC

v_call: TRBV12-3/TRBV12-4
j_call: TRBJ2-1
d_call: .
clone_size: .
cdr3_aa: CASSLGRRREQFF
cdr3_nt: TGTGCCAGCAGTTTAGGTCGCCGAAGGGAGCAGTTCTTC

v_call: TRBV7-2
j_call: TRBJ2-3
d_call: .
clone_size: .
cdr3_aa: CASSLAGYTESLQDTQYF
cdr3_nt: TGTGCCAGCAGCTTAGCGGGCTACACGGAGAGTCTTCAGGATACGCAGTATTTT

v_call: TRBV7-2
j_call: TRBJ1-2
d_call: TRBD1
clone_size: .
cdr3_aa: CASSFQGGALEGYTF
cdr3_nt: TGTGCCAGCAGCTTTCAGGGGGGGGCTCTTGAAGGCTACACCTTC

v_call: TRBV5-1
j_call: TRBJ2-7
d_call: TRBD1
clone_size: once
cdr3_aa: CASSLAETGTYEQYF
cdr3_nt: TGCGCCAGCAGCTTGGCCGAGACAGGGACCTACGAGCAGTACTTC

v_call: TRBV2
j_call: TRBJ1-1
d_call: .
clone_size: .
cdr3_aa: CASSENGPLEAFF
cdr3_nt: TGTGCCAGCAGTGAGAATGGGCCGCTCGAAGCTTTCTTT

v_call: TRBV11-2
j_call: TRBJ2-7
d_call: TRBD2
clone_size: .
cdr3_aa: CASSSHLAGVGEQYF
cdr3_nt: TGTGCCAGCAGCTCCCACCTAGCGGGAGTAGGTGAGCAGTACTTC

v_call: TRBV6-5
j_call: TRBJ1-2
d_call: .
clone_size: .
cdr3_aa: CTSGPGGVGYGYTF
cdr3_nt: TGTACCAGCGGTCCGGGGGGCGTGGGCTATGGCTACACCTTC

v_call: TRBV27
j_call: TRBJ2-7
d_call: .
clone_size: .
cdr3_aa: CASSFGLGLEQYF
cdr3_nt: TGTGCCAGCAGTTTCGGGCTAGGGCTCGAGCAGTACTTC

v_call: TRBV6-2/TRBV6-3
j_call: TRBJ2-5
d_call: .
clone_size: .
cdr3_aa: CASSSRQTETQYF
cdr3_nt: TGTGCCAGCAGTTCCCGACAGACGGAGACCCAGTACTTC

v_call: TRBV6-5
j_call: TRBJ1-2
d_call: .
clone_size: .
cdr3_aa: CASRSGVYGYTF
cdr3_nt: TGTGCCAGCAGGTCAGGGGTCTATGGCTACACCTTC

v_call: TRBV18
j_call: TRBJ2-7
d_call: TRBD2
clone_size: .
cdr3_aa: CASSPTRTSGTYEQYF
cdr3_nt: TGTGCCAGCTCCCCGACACGGACTAGCGGAACCTACGAGCAGTACTTC

v_call: TRBV4-2
j_call: TRBJ1-1
d_call: .
clone_size: .
cdr3_aa: CASSQGGGGPNTEAFF
cdr3_nt: TGTGCCAGCAGCCAAGGTGGAGGCGGTCCCAACACTGAAGCTTTCTTT

v_call: TRBV5-6
j_call: TRBJ1-4
d_call: .
clone_size: .
cdr3_aa: CASPTGSNEKLFF
cdr3_nt: TGTGCCAGCCCTACAGGGTCTAATGAAAAACTGTTTTTT

v_call: TRBV6-4
j_call: TRBJ1-4
d_call: TRBD1
clone_size: .
cdr3_aa: CASSVSGGINEKLFF
cdr3_nt: TGTGCCAGCAGTGTATCAGGGGGAATTAATGAAAAACTGTTTTTT

v_call: TRBV28
j_call: TRBJ1-5
d_call: TRBD1
clone_size: .
cdr3_aa: CASYRGRGNQPQHF
cdr3_nt: TGTGCCAGCTACAGGGGGCGTGGCAATCAGCCCCAGCATTTT

v_call: TRBV5-1
j_call: TRBJ2-5
d_call: TRBD2
clone_size: .
cdr3_aa: CATSGGGKETQYF
cdr3_nt: TGCGCCACTTCTGGGGGGGGTAAGGAGACCCAGTACTTC

v_call: TRBV2
j_call: TRBJ1-1
d_call: TRBD1
clone_size: .
cdr3_aa: CASRVGQGDTEAFF
cdr3_nt: TGTGCCAGCAGGGTAGGGCAGGGGGACACTGAAGCTTTCTTT

v_call: TRBV7-9
j_call: TRBJ2-2
d_call: TRBD1
clone_size: .
cdr3_aa: CASSLPTGTGVTGELFF
cdr3_nt: TGTGCCAGCAGCTTACCTACCGGGACAGGGGTTACCGGGGAGCTGTTTTTT

v_call: TRBV3-1/TRBV3-2
j_call: TRBJ2-7
d_call: TRBD1
clone_size: .
cdr3_aa: CASSHLIGQGLYEQYF
cdr3_nt: TGTGCCAGCAGCCACTTAATTGGACAGGGTCTCTACGAGCAGTACTTC

v_call: TRBV29-1
j_call: TRBJ2-5
d_call: .
clone_size: .
cdr3_aa: CSARAGQETQYF
cdr3_nt: TGCAGCGCCCGAGCTGGCCAAGAGACCCAGTACTTC

v_call: TRBV11-2
j_call: TRBJ2-3
d_call: .
clone_size: .
cdr3_aa: CASTIRGASSTDTQYF
cdr3_nt: TGTGCCAGCACCATCCGGGGGGCGTCGAGCACAGATACGCAGTATTTT

v_call: TRBV25-1
j_call: TRBJ2-6
d_call: .
clone_size: .
cdr3_aa: CASSDPRAGANVLTF
cdr3_nt: TGTGCCAGCAGTGATCCCAGGGCTGGGGCCAACGTCCTGACTTTC

v_call: TRBV3-1/TRBV3-2
j_call: TRBJ2-7
d_call: TRBD2
clone_size: .
cdr3_aa: CASSPLAGGLGQYF
cdr3_nt: TGTGCCAGCAGCCCGTTAGCGGGGGGGCTGGGGCAGTACTTC

v_call: TRBV28
j_call: TRBJ1-1
d_call: TRBD1
clone_size: .
cdr3_aa: CASSLPRQGRTEAFF
cdr3_nt: TGTGCCAGCAGTCTGCCGAGACAGGGGAGAACTGAAGCTTTCTTT

v_call: TRBV28
j_call: TRBJ1-2
d_call: .
clone_size: .
cdr3_aa: CASRRDYGYTF
cdr3_nt: TGTGCCAGCAGGCGGGACTATGGCTACACCTTC

v_call: TRBV7-2
j_call: TRBJ2-5
d_call: TRBD2
clone_size: .
cdr3_aa: CASRPLASETQYF
cdr3_nt: TGTGCCAGCAGACCACTAGCGTCGGAGACCCAGTACTTC